This TCR beta chain was found in a study of blood T cell repertoires in COVID-19. Study overall: Samples taken during acute and convalescent COVID-19 were collected in the United States, Italy and Spain. The analysed material was cDNA or gDNA that came from T cells, B-cell-depleted T cells, or PBMCs.

In the original processing: How many nucleated cells were present was estimated from reference gene primer amplification. Data came from immunoSEQ multiplex PCR; TCRdb stores just in-frame clones and leaves some out. The V and J calls and clone size are taken from that table; D and trimming were inferred from the DNA. The table includes 200,000 to 300,000 clones, 75% to 90% detected once. The V gene's germline CDR1 is LNHDA and CDR2 SQIVND (reference sequence). The CDR3 runs 13 residues. V lost 6 bases to trimming and J lost 0 bases, with 8 bases between them. This chain links TRBV19 with TRBJ1-1; no firm D call. The sample comprised peripheral blood. The sequence was obtained from a woman between 40 and 55 years old with acute or convalescent COVID-19. This CDR3 is CASRAALNTEAFF. DNA of the CDR3: TGTGCCAGTAGAGCGGCCTTGAACACTGAAGCTTTCTTT.